Given below is one TCR beta chain in context. These data originate in a study of human T cells and chemical hapten exposure. Time point indicated: patch test 3, about 24 weeks after DPC sensitization. This sample's treatment: therapeutic diphenylcyclopropenone sensitization with weekly scalp DPC. V was cut by 2 bases and J by 1 base, with 17 bases left in between. Looked up from germline, CDR1 is LGHDT and CDR2 is YNNKEL (reference sequence). The CDR3 loop spans 17 amino acids. TCRdb re-derived calls from the RACE reads in MiXCR, one entry per CDR3 protein. The sample shows some 60,000 distinct CDR3 sequences, around 11% of them seen only once.

The TCR originated in a man aged 25 to 40 with alopecia areata. Some clones in this sample may be carry-over from other donors' samples. The sequencing used whole blood, collected in connection with sensitization to the hapten diphenylcyclopropenone (DPC). The rearrangement uses TRBV3-1 and TRBJ2-5; TRBD1 or TRBD2 may be the D gene (6 bases each). The DNA of the CDR3 is TGTGCCAGCAGCCAATCCGTGGGGGGCCCTTTCCAAGAGACCCAGTACTTC. It codes for CASSQSVGGPFQETQYF.